The rows below give T cell receptor beta chains drawn from one sample of a study of T cells in Graves' hyperthyroidism and ophthalmopathy. One entry per CDR3 protein, called by TCRdb with MiXCR from the multiplex PCR reads. This table holds 490,000 or so distinct CDR3 sequences, 22% found once. Specimen: blood. All receptors derive from a woman between 65 and 79 years old with Graves' ophthalmopathy. The CDR3 runs from the conserved cysteine through the conserved F or W. Fields, in order: clone size, V gene, J gene, D gene, CDR3 DNA, CDR3 protein. D genes are given only for firm matches. Not every row has a clone size; where given, it reads once, few, many or a size class.

NA	TRBV29-1	TRBJ2-3	NA	TGCAGCGTTGAAGAGAAGGTGGTCACAGATACGCAGTATTTT	CSVEEKVVTDTQYF
NA	TRBV18	TRBJ1-1	NA	TGTGCCAGCTCACCACAGGGGCCGAGGACTGAAGCTTTCTTT	CASSPQGPRTEAFF
NA	TRBV5-1	TRBJ2-1	TRBD2	TGCGCCAGCAGACCAGCGGGAGTAGATTGGCGGGAGCAGTTCTTC	CASRPAGVDWREQFF
many	TRBV28	TRBJ2-7	NA	TGTGCCAGCAGTCCTATTAGCGGTTTGACCTACGAGCAGTACTTC	CASSPISGLTYEQYF
NA	TRBV20-1	TRBJ1-2	NA	TGCAGTGCACGAGGCGGCGCTGGCTACACCTTC	CSARGGAGYTF
NA	TRBV27	TRBJ1-2	NA	TGTGCCAGCAGAGACAGGCCTCCTAACTATGGCTACACCTTC	CASRDRPPNYGYTF
few	TRBV6-2/TRBV6-3	TRBJ2-7	TRBD2	TGTGCCAGCAGCCCAACGGGCGCGGGAGGAGGCTACGAGCAGTACTTC	CASSPTGAGGGYEQYF
few	TRBV4-1	TRBJ2-1	NA	TGCGCCAGCAGCCAAGTCTTCGGCGAGCAGTTCTTC	CASSQVFGEQFF
few	TRBV6-5	TRBJ2-2	NA	TGTGCCAGCAGTTACTCACTCGTTATCGGACCCGGGGAGCTGTTTTTT	CASSYSLVIGPGELFF
many	TRBV5-1	TRBJ2-3	TRBD2	TGCGCCAGCAGCGTCGGGACTAGCGGGAGCTTGAATACGCAGTATTTT	CASSVGTSGSLNTQYF
NA	TRBV6-1	TRBJ1-2	NA	TGTGCCAGCAGTGATGTTACAGGTTCTAACTATGGCTACACCTTC	CASSDVTGSNYGYTF
few	TRBV20-1	TRBJ2-1	TRBD2	TGCAGTGCTACATCCGGGACTAGCGTTTACAATGAGCAGTTCTTC	CSATSGTSVYNEQFF
NA	TRBV4-3	TRBJ2-7	NA	TGCGTCAGCAGCCAAGATAACGGGGGAGGTCCCTTCTGCGAGCAGTACTTC	CVSSQDNGGGPFCEQYF
few	TRBV7-8	TRBJ2-1	TRBD2	TGTGCCAGCAGCTCTCGACTAGCTGGAAGCTCCTACAATGAGCAGTTCTTC	CASSSRLAGSSYNEQFF
NA	TRBV29-1	TRBJ2-1	TRBD2	TGCAGCGCTCCTCACCCGGGACTAGCGGGAGGCTCCTACAATGAGCAGTTCTTC	CSAPHPGLAGGSYNEQFF
NA	TRBV18	TRBJ2-3	NA	TGTGCCAGCTCACCAAATCAGTTGGGAGCTAGCACAGATACGCAGTATTTT	CASSPNQLGASTDTQYF
NA	TRBV19	TRBJ2-7	NA	TGTGCCCGTGGGGACCTGAGTTCCTACGAGCAGTACTTC	CARGDLSSYEQYF
few	TRBV4-1	TRBJ1-5	NA	TGCGCCAGCAGCCAAGATTACCGACAGAATAGCAATCAGCCCCAGCATTTT	CASSQDYRQNSNQPQHF
NA	TRBV5-5	TRBJ2-5	TRBD2	TGTGCCAGCAGCTTTCGTAGCGGGAGGGCCAGTGAGACCCAGTACTTC	CASSFRSGRASETQYF
few	TRBV5-1	TRBJ2-2	NA	TGCGCCAGCAGCTGGCTTGGCAGGGGCGACACCGGGGAGCTGTTTTTT	CASSWLGRGDTGELFF
NA	TRBV25-1	TRBJ1-5	TRBD1	TGTGCCAGCAGGCATCCGGGACAGGGATGTAAGCCCCAGCATTTT	CASRHPGQGCKPQHF
many	TRBV6-1	TRBJ2-6	TRBD1	TGTGCCAGCAGACCCTCCGGGACAGGAGCCTCTGGGGCCAACGTCCTGACTTTC	CASRPSGTGASGANVLTF
many	TRBV7-3	TRBJ1-1	NA	TGTGCCAGCAGCTTAACCCATTCGTCTGAAGCTTTCTTT	CASSLTHSSEAFF
few	TRBV4-1	TRBJ2-3	TRBD2	TGCGCCAGCAGCCAAGGACTAGCGGGACCAGATACGCAGTATTTT	CASSQGLAGPDTQYF
many	TRBV12-3/TRBV12-4	TRBJ1-1	NA	TGTGCCAGCAGAATGGGCGGGGCAAACACTGAAGCTTTCTTT	CASRMGGANTEAFF
few	TRBV2	TRBJ2-7	NA	TGTGCCAGCAGAGCCTTTGGGTCCTACGAGCAGTACTTC	CASRAFGSYEQYF
many	TRBV6-5	TRBJ1-4	TRBD1	TGTGCCAGCAGTTACCCGGGACAGGGTTTTTTTGCAACTAATGAAAAACTGTTTTTT	CASSYPGQGFFATNEKLFF
NA	TRBV27	TRBJ1-2	NA	TGTGCCAGCAGTTTATCTAGGGTCACATCACTTATCTATGGCTACACCTTC	CASSLSRVTSLIYGYTF
few	TRBV28	TRBJ1-1	NA	TGTGCCAGCTCACAGTCCCAGGGAATTTTGGCTGAAGCTTTCTTT	CASSQSQGILAEAFF
many	TRBV11-1	TRBJ2-1	NA	TGTGCCAGCAGCTTTTGGGACTCCGGCAATGAGCAGTTCTTC	CASSFWDSGNEQFF
NA	TRBV7-2	TRBJ2-2	NA	TGTGCCAGCAGCTTAACTAGCACCGGGGAGCTGTTTTTT	CASSLTSTGELFF
many	TRBV2	TRBJ2-2	NA	TGTGCCAGCAGTGTTCGCCAGGCTGACACCGGGGAGCTGTTTTTT	CASSVRQADTGELFF
many	TRBV5-1	TRBJ2-3	NA	TGCGCCAGCAGCTTTCCTGACACAGATACGCAGTATTTT	CASSFPDTDTQYF
NA	TRBV15	TRBJ2-3	NA	TGTGCCACCAGCAGAGACAGGTCCCAGGGGGAGGTGGGAACAGATACGCAGTATTTT	CATSRDRSQGEVGTDTQYF
many	TRBV28	TRBJ2-7	NA	TGTGCCAGCAGCCGGCTCCGAGGGGGATCCTACGAGCAGTACTTC	CASSRLRGGSYEQYF
many	TRBV20-1	TRBJ1-2	NA	TGCAGTGCTATAGGGACAACGAACTATGGCTACACCTTC	CSAIGTTNYGYTF
NA	TRBV19	TRBJ1-2	TRBD1	TGTGCCAGTAGTACTCGGACAGGGGCATCTACCTTC	CASSTRTGASTF
many	TRBV13	TRBJ2-5	NA	TGTGCCAGCAGCTTAAGGGACTGGTACCAAGAGACCCAGTACTTC	CASSLRDWYQETQYF
many	TRBV5-1	TRBJ2-5	TRBD1	TGCGCCAGCAGCTTACAGGGGGCTTCGGAGACCCAGTACTTC	CASSLQGASETQYF
NA	TRBV5-1	TRBJ2-2	TRBD2	TGCGCCAGCAGCTCAATAGCGGGAGGCGCAGGGGAGCTGTTTTTT	CASSSIAGGAGELFF
many	TRBV11-2	TRBJ2-1	NA	TGTGCCAGCAGCTTAGGTGCGTTGAATGAGCAGTTCTTC	CASSLGALNEQFF
NA	TRBV7-9	TRBJ1-3	TRBD1	TGTGCCAGCGGACAGGCTCACTCTGGAAACACCATATATTTT	CASGQAHSGNTIYF
NA	TRBV27	TRBJ2-7	TRBD1	TGTGCCAGCAGTTCCGGGGACAGTTCCTACGAGCAGTACTTC	CASSSGDSSYEQYF
many	TRBV11-2	TRBJ2-2	NA	TGTGCCAGCAGCCTATTAACCGGGGAGCTGTTTTTT	CASSLLTGELFF
NA	TRBV27	TRBJ2-5	NA	TGTGCCAGTCGGGACTTTTCTCGAGAGACCCAGTACTTC	CASRDFSRETQYF
many	TRBV11-2	TRBJ2-1	NA	TGTGCCAGCAGCTTAGATAGGAGGGCAGGGGGTGTCAATGAGCAGTTCTTC	CASSLDRRAGGVNEQFF
many	TRBV7-3	TRBJ1-2	NA	TGTGCCAGCAGCTTTGAACGTCGGGGCTACACCTTC	CASSFERRGYTF
NA	TRBV5-6	TRBJ2-3	NA	TGTGCCAGCAGCCCCAACCTAGGGGTAGTGGATACGCAGTATTTT	CASSPNLGVVDTQYF
NA	TRBV19	TRBJ2-5	TRBD2	TGTGCCAGTAGTTTCCTAGCGGGTAAACAAGAGACCCAGTACTTC	CASSFLAGKQETQYF